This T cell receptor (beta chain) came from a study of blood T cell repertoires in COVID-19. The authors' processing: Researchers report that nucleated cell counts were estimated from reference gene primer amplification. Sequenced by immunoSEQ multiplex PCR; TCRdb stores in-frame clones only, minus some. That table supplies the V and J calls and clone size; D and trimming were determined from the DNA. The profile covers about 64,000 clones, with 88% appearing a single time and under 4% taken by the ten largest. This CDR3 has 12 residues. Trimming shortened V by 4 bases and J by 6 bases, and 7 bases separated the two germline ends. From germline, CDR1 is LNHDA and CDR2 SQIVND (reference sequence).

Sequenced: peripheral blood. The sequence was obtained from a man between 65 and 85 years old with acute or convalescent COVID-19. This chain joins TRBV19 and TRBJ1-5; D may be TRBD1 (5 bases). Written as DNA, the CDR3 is TGTGCCAGTAGTACAGGGTTTCAGCCCCAGCATTTT. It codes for CASSTGFQPQHF.